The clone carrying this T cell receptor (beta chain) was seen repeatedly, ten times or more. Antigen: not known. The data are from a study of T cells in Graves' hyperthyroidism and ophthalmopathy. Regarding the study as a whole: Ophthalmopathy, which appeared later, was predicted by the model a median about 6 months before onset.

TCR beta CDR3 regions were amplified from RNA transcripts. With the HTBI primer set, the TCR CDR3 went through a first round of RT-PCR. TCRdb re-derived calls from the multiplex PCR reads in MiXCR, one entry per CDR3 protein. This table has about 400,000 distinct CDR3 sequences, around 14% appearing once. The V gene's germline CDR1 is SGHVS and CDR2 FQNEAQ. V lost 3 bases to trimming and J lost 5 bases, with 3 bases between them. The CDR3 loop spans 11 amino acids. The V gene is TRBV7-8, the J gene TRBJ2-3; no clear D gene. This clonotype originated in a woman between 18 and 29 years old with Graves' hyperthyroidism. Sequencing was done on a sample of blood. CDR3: CASSLIDTQYF. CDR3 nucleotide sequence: TGTGCCAGCAGCTTGATAGATACGCAGTATTTT.